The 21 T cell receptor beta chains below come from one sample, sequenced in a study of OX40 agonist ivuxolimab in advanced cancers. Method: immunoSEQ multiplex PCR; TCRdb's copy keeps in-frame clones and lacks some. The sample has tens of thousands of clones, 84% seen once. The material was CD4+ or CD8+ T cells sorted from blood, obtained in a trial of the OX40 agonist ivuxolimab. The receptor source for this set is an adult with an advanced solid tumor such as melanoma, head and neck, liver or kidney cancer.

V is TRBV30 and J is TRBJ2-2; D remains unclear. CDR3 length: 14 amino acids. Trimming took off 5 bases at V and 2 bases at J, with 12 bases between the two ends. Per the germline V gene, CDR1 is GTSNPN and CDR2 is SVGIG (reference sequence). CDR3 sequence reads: CAWATDGNTGELFF. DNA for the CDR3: TGTGCCTGGGCCACGGACGGTAACACCGGGGAGCTGTTTTTT. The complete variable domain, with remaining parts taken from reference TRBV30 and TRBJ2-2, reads SQTIHQWPATLVQPVGSPLSLECTVEGTSNPNLYWYRQAAGRGLQLLFYSVGIGQISSEVPQNLSASRPQDRQFILSSKKLLLSDSGFYLCAWATDGNTGELFFGEGSRLTVL.

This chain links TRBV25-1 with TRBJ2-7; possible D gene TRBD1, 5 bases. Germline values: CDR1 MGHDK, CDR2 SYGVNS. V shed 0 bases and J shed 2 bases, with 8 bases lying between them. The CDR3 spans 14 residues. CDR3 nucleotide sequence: TGTGCCAGCAGTGAATATGGGGCCACCTACGAGCAGTACTTC. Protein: CASSEYGATYEQYF.

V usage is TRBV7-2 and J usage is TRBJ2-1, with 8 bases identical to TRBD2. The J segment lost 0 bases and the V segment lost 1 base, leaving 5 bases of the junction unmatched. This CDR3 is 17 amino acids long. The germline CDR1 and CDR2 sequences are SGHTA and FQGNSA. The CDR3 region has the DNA TGTGCCAGCAGCTTAGTACTAGCGGCGAGCTCCTACAATGAGCAGTTCTTC. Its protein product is CASSLVLAASSYNEQFF. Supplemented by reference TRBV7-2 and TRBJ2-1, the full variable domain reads GAGVSQSPSNKVTEKGKDVELRCDPISGHTALYWYRQSLGQGLEFLIYFQGNSAPDKSGLPSDRFSAERTGGSVSTLTIQRTQQEDSAVYLCASSLVLAASSYNEQFFGPGTRLTVL.

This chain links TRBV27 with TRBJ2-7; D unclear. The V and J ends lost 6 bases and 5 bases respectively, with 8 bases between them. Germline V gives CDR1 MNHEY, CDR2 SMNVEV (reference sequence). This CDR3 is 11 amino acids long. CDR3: CASSPGDEQYF. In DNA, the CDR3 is TGTGCCAGCAGCCCGGGTGACGAGCAGTACTTC.

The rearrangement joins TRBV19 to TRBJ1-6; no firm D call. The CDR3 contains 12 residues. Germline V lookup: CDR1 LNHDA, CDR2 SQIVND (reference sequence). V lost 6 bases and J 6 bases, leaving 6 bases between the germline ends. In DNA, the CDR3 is TGTGCCAGTAGCGGCGTTAATTCACCCCTCCACTTT. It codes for CASSGVNSPLHF.

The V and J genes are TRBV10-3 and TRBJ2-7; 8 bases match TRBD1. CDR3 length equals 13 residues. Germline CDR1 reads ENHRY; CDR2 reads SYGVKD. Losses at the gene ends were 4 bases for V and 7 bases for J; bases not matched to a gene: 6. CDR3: CAISGGQAIEQYF. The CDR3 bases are TGTGCCATCAGTGGGGGACAGGCCATTGAGCAGTACTTC.

CDR3 in DNA: TGCGCCAGCAGACTAGCGGGGTTTACCGGGGAGCTGTTTTTT. Protein: CASRLAGFTGELFF. V and J are TRBV5-1 and TRBJ2-2, with 10 nucleotides matching TRBD2. The CDR3 is 14 residues long. Per the germline V gene, CDR1 is SGHRS and CDR2 is YFSETQ. V was pared by 5 bases and J by 5 bases, with 3 bases of the junction left unmatched. Combining the CDR3 with reference TRBV5-1 and TRBJ2-2 gives the whole variable domain KAGVTQTPRYLIKTRGQQVTLSCSPISGHRSVSWYQQTPGQGLQFLFEYFSETQRNKGNFPGRFSGRQFSNSRSEMNVSTLELGDSALYLCASRLAGFTGELFFGEGSRLTVL.

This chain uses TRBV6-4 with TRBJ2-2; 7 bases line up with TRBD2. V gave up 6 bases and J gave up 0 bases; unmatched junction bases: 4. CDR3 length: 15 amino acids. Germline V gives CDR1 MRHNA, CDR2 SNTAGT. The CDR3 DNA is TGTGCCAGCAGCCCGGGGGGTGCGAACACCGGGGAGCTGTTTTTT. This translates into CASSPGGANTGELFF.

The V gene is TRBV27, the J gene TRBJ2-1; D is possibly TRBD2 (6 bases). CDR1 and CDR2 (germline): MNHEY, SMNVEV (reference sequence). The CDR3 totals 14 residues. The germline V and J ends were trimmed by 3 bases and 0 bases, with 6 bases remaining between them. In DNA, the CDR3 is TGTGCCAGCAGTTTGACTAGCTCCTACAATGAGCAGTTCTTC. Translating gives CASSLTSSYNEQFF.

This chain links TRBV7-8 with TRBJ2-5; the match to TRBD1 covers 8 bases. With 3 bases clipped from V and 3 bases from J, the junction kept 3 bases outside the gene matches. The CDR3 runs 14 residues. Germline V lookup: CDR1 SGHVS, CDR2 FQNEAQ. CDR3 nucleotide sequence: TGTGCCAGCAGCTTCCGGACAGGGAAAGAGACCCAGTACTTC. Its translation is CASSFRTGKETQYF. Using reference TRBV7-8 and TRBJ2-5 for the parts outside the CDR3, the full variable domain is GAGVSQSPRYKVAKRGQDVALRCDPISGHVSLFWYQQALGQGPEFLTYFQNEAQLDKSGLPSDRFFAERPEGSVSTLKIQRTQQEDSAVYLCASSFRTGKETQYFGPGTRLLVL.

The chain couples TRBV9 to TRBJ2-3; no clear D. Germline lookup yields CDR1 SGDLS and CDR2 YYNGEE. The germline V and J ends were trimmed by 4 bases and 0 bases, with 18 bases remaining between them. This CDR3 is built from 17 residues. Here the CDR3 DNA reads TGTGCCAGCAGCCCAATTGGTGGGCTAACTAGCACAGATACGCAGTATTTT. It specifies CASSPIGGLTSTDTQYF.

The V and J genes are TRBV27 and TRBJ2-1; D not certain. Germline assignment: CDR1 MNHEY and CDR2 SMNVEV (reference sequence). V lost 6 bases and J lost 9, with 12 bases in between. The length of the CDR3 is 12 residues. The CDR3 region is CASRPYSGEQFF. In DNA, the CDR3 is TGTGCCAGCAGACCGTACAGTGGTGAGCAGTTCTTC.

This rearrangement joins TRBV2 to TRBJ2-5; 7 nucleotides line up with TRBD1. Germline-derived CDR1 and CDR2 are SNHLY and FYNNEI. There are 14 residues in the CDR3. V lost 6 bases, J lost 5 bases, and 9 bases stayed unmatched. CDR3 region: CASSLTGVWETQYF. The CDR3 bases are TGTGCCAGCAGCCTCACAGGGGTTTGGGAGACCCAGTACTTC.

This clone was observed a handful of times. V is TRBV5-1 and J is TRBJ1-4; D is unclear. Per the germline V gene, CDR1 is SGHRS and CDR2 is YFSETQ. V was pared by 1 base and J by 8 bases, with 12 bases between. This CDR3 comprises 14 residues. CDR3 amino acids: CASSLWGTGEKLFF. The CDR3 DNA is TGCGCCAGCAGCTTGTGGGGAACTGGCGAAAAACTGTTTTTT. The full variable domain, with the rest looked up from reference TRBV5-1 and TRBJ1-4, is KAGVTQTPRYLIKTRGQQVTLSCSPISGHRSVSWYQQTPGQGLQFLFEYFSETQRNKGNFPGRFSGRQFSNSRSEMNVSTLELGDSALYLCASSLWGTGEKLFFGSGTQLSVL.

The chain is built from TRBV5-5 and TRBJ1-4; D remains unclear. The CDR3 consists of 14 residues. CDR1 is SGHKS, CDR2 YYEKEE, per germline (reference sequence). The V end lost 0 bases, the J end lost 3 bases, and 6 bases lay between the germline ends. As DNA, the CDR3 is TGTGCCAGCAGCTTGGGGCAGCCTAATGAAAAACTGTTTTTT. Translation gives CASSLGQPNEKLFF.

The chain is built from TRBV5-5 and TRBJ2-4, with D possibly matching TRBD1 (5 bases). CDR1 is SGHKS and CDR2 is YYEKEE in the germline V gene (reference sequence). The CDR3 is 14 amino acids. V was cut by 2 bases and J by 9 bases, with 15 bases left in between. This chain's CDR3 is CASSLSGLDSIQYF. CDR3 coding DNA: TGTGCCAGCAGCTTATCAGGGTTGGATAGCATTCAGTACTTC. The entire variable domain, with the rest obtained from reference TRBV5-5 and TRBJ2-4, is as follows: DAGVTQSPTHLIKTRGQQVTLRCSPISGHKSVSWYQQVLGQGPQFIFQYYEKEERGRGNFPDRFSARQFPNYSSELNVNALLLGDSALYLCASSLSGLDSIQYFGAGTRLSVL.

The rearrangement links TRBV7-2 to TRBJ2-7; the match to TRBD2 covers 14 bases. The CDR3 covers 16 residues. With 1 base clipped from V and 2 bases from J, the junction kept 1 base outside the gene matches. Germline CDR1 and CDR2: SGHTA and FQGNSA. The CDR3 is CASSLGLAGGPYEQYF. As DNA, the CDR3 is TGTGCCAGCAGCTTAGGACTAGCGGGGGGGCCCTACGAGCAGTACTTC.

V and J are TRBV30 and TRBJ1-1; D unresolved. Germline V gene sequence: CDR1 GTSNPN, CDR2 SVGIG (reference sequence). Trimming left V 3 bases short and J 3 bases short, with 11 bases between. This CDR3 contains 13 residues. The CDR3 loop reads CAWRISGDTEAFF. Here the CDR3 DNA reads TGTGCCTGGAGGATTTCCGGGGACACTGAAGCTTTCTTT.

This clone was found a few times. The CDR3 nucleotides read TGTGCCAGCAGCTTAGGACGGGGGAACACTGAAGCTTTCTTT. The encoded protein is CASSLGRGNTEAFF. V and J are TRBV11-3 and TRBJ1-1; D is unresolved. The CDR3 runs 14 residues. Germline-derived CDR1 and CDR2 are SGHNT and YENEEA. V lost 1 base and J 1 base, leaving 7 bases between the germline ends.

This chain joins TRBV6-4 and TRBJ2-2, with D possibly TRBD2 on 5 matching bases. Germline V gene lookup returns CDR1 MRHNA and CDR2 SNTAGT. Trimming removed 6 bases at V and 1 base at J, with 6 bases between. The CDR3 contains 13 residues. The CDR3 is CASSGVNTGELFF. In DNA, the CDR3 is TGTGCCAGCAGCGGGGTGAACACCGGGGAGCTGTTTTTT.

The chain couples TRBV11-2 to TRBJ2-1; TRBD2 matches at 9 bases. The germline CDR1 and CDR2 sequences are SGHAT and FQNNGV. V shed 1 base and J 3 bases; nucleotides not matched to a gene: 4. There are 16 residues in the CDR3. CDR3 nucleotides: TGTGCCAGCAGCTTAGCCGGCGGGGGGGACTACAATGAGCAGTTCTTC. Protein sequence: CASSLAGGGDYNEQFF.